These 21 T cell receptor beta chains came from one sample sequenced in a study of cytomegalovirus exposure and HLA in healthy donors. With 60 Vbeta and 13 Jbeta primers, the PCR was carried out. Some clones are missing from TCRdb's copy, which holds only in-frame ones; the method was immunoSEQ multiplex PCR. The sample has tens of thousands of clones, about 81% seen once; the top ten hold roughly 47%. The specimen sequenced was PBMCs. Receptors were obtained from a man aged 50-59 years in good health and CMV-seropositive.

V usage is TRBV19 and J usage is TRBJ1-1, with TRBD1 as a possible D gene (5 bases). CDR3 size: 17 residues. Germline V gene lookup returns CDR1 LNHDA and CDR2 SQIVND (reference sequence). The V and J ends lost 7 bases and 5 bases respectively, with 26 bases between them. CDR3 in amino acids: CASTPPTPGVKGTEAFF. The CDR3 DNA reads as TGTGCCAGTACCCCCCCCACCCCCGGAGTCAAGGGGACTGAAGCTTTCTTT.

As concerns this clone: An end of the junction differs from the germline gene, which may be a read error. The rearrangement links TRBV19 to TRBJ2-5; a possible D gene is TRBD1 (7 bases). Germline-derived CDR1 and CDR2 are LNHDA and SQIVND (reference sequence). The length of the CDR3 is 18 residues. CDR3 amino acids: CATSMGGQFFGYQETQYF. CDR3 DNA: TGTGCCACTAGTATGGGGGGACAGTTCTTTGGATACCAAGAGACCCAGTACTTC.

V gene TRBV29-1 combines with J gene TRBJ2-3; TRBD2 matches 7 bases. This CDR3 is built from 12 residues. The ends lost 5 bases at V and 4 bases at J; junction bases unmatched: 3. Germline V gives CDR1 SQVTM, CDR2 ANQGSEA. In nucleotides, the CDR3 is TGCAGCGTTCGACTAGCCGCAGATACGCAGTATTTT. The encoded protein is CSVRLAADTQYF.

Notes on this clone: A far larger clone is one base from this, pointing to a likely read error. The genes are TRBV11-3 and TRBJ2-1, with unresolved D. CDR3 size: 17 residues. V lost 5 bases and J 3 bases, leaving 20 bases between the germline ends. In germline, CDR1 is SGHNT, CDR2 YENEEA. In nucleotides, the CDR3 is TGTGCCAGCAGCCAAGATATGATCGTACTCATCTACAATGAGCAGTTCTTC. It codes for CASSQDMIVLIYNEQFF.

The J gene is TRBJ2-7, the V gene TRBV7-9; the D gene is possibly TRBD2 (7 bases). Trimming stripped 3 bases from V and 9 bases from J, with 15 bases between. The germline V gene has CDR1 SEHNR and CDR2 FQNEAQ (reference sequence). The CDR3 has 13 residues. The CDR3 here is CASSLAGAGPQYF. In DNA form, the CDR3 reads TGTGCCAGCAGCTTGGCGGGGGCCGGTCCGCAGTACTTC.

The rearrangement links TRBV19 to TRBJ1-2, with 9 positions matching TRBD1. The CDR3 spans 15 residues. In germline, CDR1 is LNHDA, CDR2 SQIVND (reference sequence). V was pared by 5 bases and J by 6 bases, with 10 bases of the junction left unmatched. The CDR3 bases are TGTGCCAGTAGTCAAAACCGGGACAGGGTTAATGGCTACACCTTC. This encodes CASSQNRDRVNGYTF.

This clone was counted many times. The gene calls are TRBV27 and TRBJ2-7, with D possibly matching TRBD1 (6 bases). Germline V gene sequence: CDR1 MNHEY, CDR2 SMNVEV (reference sequence). Trimming took 2 bases from V and 0 from J, leaving 11 bases between them. There are 15 residues in the CDR3. This CDR3 is CASSLTGTYSYEQYF. The DNA of the CDR3 is TGTGCCAGCAGTTTAACCGGGACATACTCCTACGAGCAGTACTTC.

This chain uses TRBV7-8 with TRBJ2-1; 12 bases are shared with TRBD2. CDR3 size: 14 residues. CDR1 is SGHVS, CDR2 FQNEAQ, per germline. After removal of 5 bases from V and 10 bases from J, the junction contained 6 bases not matched to a gene. DNA for the CDR3: TGTGCCAGCAGCCCCTCTAGCGGGAGGGACGAGCAGTTCTTC. Amino acid sequence: CASSPSSGRDEQFF. Supplemented by reference TRBV7-8 and TRBJ2-1, the full variable domain reads GAGVSQSPRYKVAKRGQDVALRCDPISGHVSLFWYQQALGQGPEFLTYFQNEAQLDKSGLPSDRFFAERPEGSVSTLKIQRTQQEDSAVYLCASSPSSGRDEQFFGPGTRLTVL.

The rearrangement uses TRBV19 and TRBJ2-6; 14 nucleotides line up with TRBD2. CDR1 is LNHDA, CDR2 SQIVND, per germline (reference sequence). Trimming took 4 bases from V and 2 from J; bases not matched to a gene: 7. The CDR3 totals 19 residues. The CDR3 is CASSTQGLAGAPGANVLTF. CDR3 DNA sequence: TGTGCCAGTAGTACACAGGGACTAGCGGGAGCCCCTGGGGCCAACGTCCTGACTTTC.

The chain couples TRBV30 to TRBJ2-2; 11 bases match TRBD1. There are 16 residues in the CDR3. V lost 1 base to trimming and J lost 4 bases; unmatched junction nucleotides: 5. Looked up from germline, CDR1 is GTSNPN and CDR2 is SVGIG (reference sequence). CDR3 sequence reads: CAWSGVGTGGTGELFF. The CDR3 bases are TGTGCCTGGAGTGGGGTGGGGACAGGGGGCACCGGGGAGCTGTTTTTT. The entire variable domain, with the rest obtained from reference TRBV30 and TRBJ2-2, is as follows: SQTIHQWPATLVQPVGSPLSLECTVEGTSNPNLYWYRQAAGRGLQLLFYSVGIGQISSEVPQNLSASRPQDRQFILSSKKLLLSDSGFYLCAWSGVGTGGTGELFFGEGSRLTVL.

This clone showed up just a few times. The chain employs TRBV9 and TRBJ1-1; tentatively, D is TRBD1 (5 bases). CDR1 is SGDLS and CDR2 is YYNGEE in the germline V gene. The CDR3 is 14 residues long. Trimming pared 0 bases from V and 4 bases from J, leaving 10 bases between. CDR3 DNA sequence: TGTGCCAGCAGCGTAGAGGAGGGGAGCACTGAAGCTTTCTTT. Residues: CASSVEEGSTEAFF.

This clone was seen a handful of times. The V and J genes are TRBV19 and TRBJ1-2; D is possibly TRBD1 (5 bases). This CDR3 is 14 amino acids long. Trimming took 5 bases from V and 4 from J, leaving 14 bases between them. The germline CDR1 and CDR2 sequences are LNHDA and SQIVND (reference sequence). The CDR3 here is CASSSATASYGYTF. The CDR3, as DNA: TGTGCCAGTAGTTCCGCGACAGCCAGCTATGGCTACACCTTC.

This clone has only one observation. In DNA, the CDR3 is TGTGCCAGCAGCCCCAGGAGCGGGAGGGCCGGAACAGATACGCAGTATTTT. This codes for CASSPRSGRAGTDTQYF. V is TRBV27 and J is TRBJ2-3, with 10 bases lining up with TRBD2. V lost 6 bases, J lost 3 bases, and 12 bases stayed unmatched. The CDR3 length is 17 residues. CDR1 and CDR2 from the germline V gene are MNHEY and SMNVEV (reference sequence).

This clone was seen more than once but under ten times. V is TRBV11-1 and J is TRBJ2-3; 9 bases fit TRBD2. The CDR3 spans 16 residues. Germline CDR1 and CDR2: SGHAT and FQDESV (reference sequence). J lost 5 bases, V lost 0 bases, and 6 bases had no gene match. The DNA for the CDR3 is TGTGCCAGCAGCTTAGCGCGGGGGGGGCCGGGAGATACGCAGTATTTT. It is translated as CASSLARGGPGDTQYF.

This rearrangement joins TRBV30 to TRBJ2-5; D is perhaps TRBD2 (5 bases). V was trimmed by 3 bases and J by 11 bases, leaving 22 bases between them. CDR3 length: 14 amino acids. The germline V gene encodes CDR1 GTSNPN and CDR2 SVGIG (reference sequence). CDR3 DNA: TGTGCCTGGAGCGCCGGGATATTTACGAGGGAGCAGTACTTC. Translated: CAWSAGIFTREQYF. Supplemented by reference TRBV30 and TRBJ2-5, the full variable domain reads SQTIHQWPATLVQPVGSPLSLECTVEGTSNPNLYWYRQAAGRGLQLLFYSVGIGQISSEVPQNLSASRPQDRQFILSSKKLLLSDSGFYLCAWSAGIFTREQYFGPGTRLLVL.

The V gene is TRBV27, the J gene TRBJ2-5, with 9 nucleotides matching TRBD1. J gave up 5 bases and V 6 bases, and 7 bases lay outside the gene matches. The CDR3 runs 14 residues. The V gene's germline CDR1 is MNHEY and CDR2 SMNVEV (reference sequence). Here the CDR3 reads CASRRTGVLETQYF. The DNA for the CDR3 is TGTGCCAGCAGGCGGACAGGGGTTTTGGAGACCCAGTACTTC.

In nucleotides, the CDR3 is TGTGCCAGCAGTGGCGGACAGAATCAGCCCCAGCATTTT. It is translated as CASSGGQNQPQHF. The chain has TRBV6-1 and TRBJ1-5, with D possibly being TRBD1 (6 bases). In germline, CDR1 is MNHNS, CDR2 SASEGT. Trimming removed 4 bases from V and 4 bases from J, with 8 bases in between. The CDR3 has 13 residues.

The rearrangement links TRBV2 to TRBJ2-2; D is ambiguous. Germline CDR1 SNHLY, CDR2 FYNNEI. Trimming cost V 5 bases and J 4 bases, with 14 bases left between them. CDR3 size: 15 residues. This chain's CDR3 is CASSKLERGTGELFF. For the CDR3, the DNA is TGTGCCAGCAGTAAGCTGGAGAGAGGCACCGGGGAGCTGTTTTTT. The variable domain in full, with the rest retrieved from reference TRBV2 and TRBJ2-2, is EPEVTQTPSHQVTQMGQEVILRCVPISNHLYFYWYRQILGQKVEFLVSFYNNEISEKSEIFDDQFSVERPDGSNFTLKIRSTKLEDSAMYFCASSKLERGTGELFFGEGSRLTVL.

The table lists this clone with a few counts. This sequence joins TRBV27 and TRBJ2-7, with 12 bases identical to TRBD2. The trim removed 5 bases at V and 2 bases at J, leaving 1 base unmatched. The CDR3 spans 14 residues. From germline, CDR1 is MNHEY and CDR2 SMNVEV (reference sequence). CDR3 DNA: TGTGCCAGCAGTAGGACTAGCGGGGCCTACGAGCAGTACTTC. Amino acids: CASSRTSGAYEQYF.

This clone was seen once. J is TRBJ1-1 and V is TRBV27; no definite D call. The germline gives CDR1 MNHEY, CDR2 SMNVEV (reference sequence). Deletions cut 4 bases from V and 1 base from J, with 7 bases between. The CDR3 contains 13 residues. This CDR3 is CASSSGGNTEAFF. CDR3 DNA: TGTGCCAGCAGTTCTGGCGGGAACACTGAAGCTTTCTTT.

The V gene is TRBV2, the J gene TRBJ2-5; D uncertain. The ends were cut back, 6 bases at V and 0 bases at J, with 11 bases in the middle. The CDR3 has 14 amino acids. Germline-derived CDR1 and CDR2 are SNHLY and FYNNEI. The CDR3 DNA follows: TGTGCCAGCAGACAGACACTGTACCAAGAGACCCAGTACTTC. Translating gives CASRQTLYQETQYF.